This T cell receptor beta chain was identified in a study of early T cells in non-severe SARS-CoV-2 infection. From the 5' RACE reads, TCRdb called clonotypes with MiXCR, one entry per CDR3 protein. The sample has tens of thousands of distinct CDR3 sequences; roughly 15% are singletons. This clonotype has a count of ten or more. CDR3 size: 14 residues. V was clipped by 5 bases and J by 4 bases; unmatched bases: 8. This receptor was obtained from an adult who was a healthcare worker with PCR-confirmed SARS-CoV-2 infection or an uninfected control (not recorded which). Sequenced input: whole blood. The genes are TRBV12-3 or TRBV12-4 and TRBJ2-7; TRBD1 matches 7 bases. CDR3 in amino acids: CASSPPGQIYEQYF. Here the CDR3 DNA reads TGTGCCAGCAGTCCTCCGGGACAGATATACGAGCAGTACTTC.